A selection of T cell receptor beta chains follows, all from one sample in a study of shared clonotypes between healthy human individuals. Generated by immunoSEQ multiplex PCR, the TCRdb table keeps only in-frame clones and is missing some. Altogether 2 million to 2.5 million clones are present, approximately 93% being singletons, with the ten largest covering approximately 0.4%. Input material: naive CD4+ T cells from PBMCs. These receptors were taken from a man aged 18-30 years in good health. Some clones in this sample may be carry-over from other donors' samples. Each CDR3 is given without its conserved first and last residue. D genes are given only for firm matches.

J	D	V	CDR3
TRBJ2-7	-	TRBV5-8	ASSLTGEQY
TRBJ2-2	-	TRBV5-1	ASSYIRQGITGELF
TRBJ2-3	-	TRBV7-3	ASSRGDSGNTDTQY
TRBJ2-7	TRBD1	TRBV2	ASSQQGAGLSFEQY
TRBJ2-2	TRBD1	TRBV4-1	TSSQETGLAGELF
TRBJ2-5	TRBD2	TRBV7-2	ASSLVAGAWETQY
TRBJ2-7	-	TRBV14	ASSVHSAYEQY
TRBJ1-1	-	TRBV5-1	ASTRSSGGMYTEAF
TRBJ1-4	-	TRBV6-5	ASSYSGAGGEKLF
TRBJ2-7	TRBD1	TRBV5-1	ASSFLAGQGHEQY
TRBJ2-7	TRBD2	TRBV27	ASWAPPGGGSYEQY
TRBJ2-7	TRBD1	TRBV28	ASSLPGTGSYEQY
TRBJ1-5	-	TRBV7-2	ASSLARDQPQH
TRBJ2-2	-	TRBV30	AWSPRTPPMAGELF
TRBJ1-1	-	TRBV28	ASTLTSWNTEAF
TRBJ1-5	TRBD1	TRBV28	ASSRLDRDNQPQH
TRBJ2-1	-	TRBV5-1	ASSRGPAPGDEQF
TRBJ2-7	-	TRBV29-1	SVGQGAYEQY
TRBJ1-3	-	TRBV14	ASSQSGNTIY
TRBJ2-7	TRBD2	TRBV7-2	ASSLPSGLAGGPFEQY
TRBJ2-1	TRBD2	TRBV5-1	ASSSPAGYYNEQF
TRBJ2-3	TRBD2	TRBV29-1	SSSGRASDTQY
TRBJ1-5	TRBD1	TRBV28	ASSVGTGTHPQH
TRBJ2-3	TRBD1	TRBV9	ASSAGQARDTQY
TRBJ1-2	-	TRBV5-6	ASSLVGGTNYGYT
TRBJ2-7	-	TRBV11-2	ASSLDLAGEQY
TRBJ2-2	TRBD2	TRBV4-2	ASSRRVLAGGGGELF
TRBJ1-3	TRBD1	TRBV7-2	ASSLQGASGNTIY
TRBJ1-2	TRBD1	TRBV23-1	ASSQSGQGPDYGYT
TRBJ1-2	-	TRBV19	ASSIAGSYGYT
TRBJ1-6	-	TRBV6-6	ASNRADSPLH
TRBJ2-3	-	TRBV7-2	ASSPSALGGGRGTDTQY
TRBJ2-7	-	TRBV27	ASSVELSSSYYEQY
TRBJ2-7	TRBD2	TRBV29-1	SVASGRIEQY
TRBJ1-1	TRBD1	TRBV5-1	ASSYRTGTTLGFGAF
TRBJ2-2	-	TRBV6-1	ASRGAPQNTGELF
TRBJ1-2	TRBD1	TRBV10-3	AIRGPGQGTNYGYT
TRBJ2-3	TRBD2	TRBV7-9	ASSLGLAGATDTQY
TRBJ2-5	-	TRBV30	AWSDGGVETQY
-	TRBD1	TRBV5-1	ASSAGGQGDVDEQY
TRBJ2-7	-	TRBV11-2	ASSSLRGAYEQY
TRBJ1-1	TRBD1	TRBV27	ASRQTGSDAEAF
TRBJ2-2	TRBD1	TRBV5-1	ASSLQGAQNTGELF
TRBJ2-3	TRBD1	TRBV5-6	ASSSATGSPDTQY
TRBJ2-3	TRBD2	TRBV28	ASSWGTSGFTDTQY
TRBJ2-7	TRBD1	TRBV7-3	ASSSTGDSYEQY
TRBJ1-4	-	TRBV5-1	ASSLRAGEKLF
TRBJ1-2	-	TRBV7-9	ASSLSGGGYT
TRBJ2-7	-	TRBV11-3	ASSLDLGLSPYEQY
TRBJ1-1	-	TRBV5-4	ASSPPGGAMNTEAF
TRBJ2-7	-	TRBV19	ASSRGRLVFGEQY
TRBJ1-5	-	TRBV19	ASSRGYPNQPQH
TRBJ2-1	TRBD2	TRBV5-4	ASSSGTSNYNEQF
TRBJ1-1	-	TRBV7-8	ASSHGPLEAF
TRBJ1-1	-	TRBV18	ASSPVREGNTEAF
TRBJ2-3	TRBD2	TRBV9	ASSVAPRTSGSIADTQY
TRBJ2-1	TRBD1	TRBV5-6	ASSVGQGNEQF
TRBJ1-3	-	TRBV28	ASSFGGPYGSGNTIY
TRBJ1-3	-	TRBV6-6	ASSPAGYSGNTIY
TRBJ2-2	-	TRBV6-5	ASSYTIGERGELF